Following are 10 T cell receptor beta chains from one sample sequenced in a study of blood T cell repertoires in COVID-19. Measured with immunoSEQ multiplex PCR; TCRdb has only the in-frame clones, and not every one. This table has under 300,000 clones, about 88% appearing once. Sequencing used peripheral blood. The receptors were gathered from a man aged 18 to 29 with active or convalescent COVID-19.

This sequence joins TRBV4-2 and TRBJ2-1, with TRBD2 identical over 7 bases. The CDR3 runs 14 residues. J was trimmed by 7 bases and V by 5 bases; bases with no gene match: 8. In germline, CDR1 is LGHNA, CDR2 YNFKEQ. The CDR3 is CASSYGAGWNEQFF. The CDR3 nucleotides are TGTGCCAGCAGCTATGGAGCGGGGTGGAATGAGCAGTTCTTC.

CDR3 sequence reads: CASSIKRNRETQYF. In DNA, the CDR3 is TGTGCCAGTAGTATAAAGAGGAATAGAGAGACCCAGTACTTC. J is TRBJ2-5 and V is TRBV19; D is uncertain. Trimming took off 2 bases at V and 4 bases at J, with 11 bases between the two ends. Germline V gene data show CDR1 as LNHDA and CDR2 as SQIVND (reference sequence). The CDR3 runs to 14 residues.

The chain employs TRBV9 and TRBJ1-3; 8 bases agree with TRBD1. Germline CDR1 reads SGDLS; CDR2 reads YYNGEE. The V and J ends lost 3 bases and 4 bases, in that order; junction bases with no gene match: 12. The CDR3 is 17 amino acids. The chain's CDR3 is CASSGGQGGYLGNTIYF. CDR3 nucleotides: TGTGCCAGCAGCGGCGGACAGGGAGGTTATCTCGGAAACACCATATATTTT.

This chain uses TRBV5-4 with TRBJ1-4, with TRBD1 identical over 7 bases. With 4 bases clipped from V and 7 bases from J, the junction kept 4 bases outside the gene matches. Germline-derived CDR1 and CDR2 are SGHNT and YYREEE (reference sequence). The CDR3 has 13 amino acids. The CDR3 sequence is CASSIRDSEKLFF. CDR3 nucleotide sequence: TGTGCCAGCAGCATCCGGGACAGTGAAAAACTGTTTTTT. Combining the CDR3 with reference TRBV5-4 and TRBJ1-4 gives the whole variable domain ETGVTQSPTHLIKTRGQQVTLRCSSQSGHNTVSWYQQALGQGPQFIFQYYREEENGRGNFPPRFSGLQFPNYSSELNVNALELDDSALYLCASSIRDSEKLFFGSGTQLSVL.

In DNA, the CDR3 is TGCGCCAGCAGCTTGGTGGAACAGGGGGAGCAGTACTTC. Its protein product is CASSLVEQGEQYF. This chain connects TRBV5-1 to TRBJ2-7, with 7 positions matching TRBD1. This CDR3 spans 13 amino acids. With 0 bases clipped from V and 7 bases from J, the junction kept 4 bases outside the gene matches. Germline loops: CDR1 SGHRS, CDR2 YFSETQ.

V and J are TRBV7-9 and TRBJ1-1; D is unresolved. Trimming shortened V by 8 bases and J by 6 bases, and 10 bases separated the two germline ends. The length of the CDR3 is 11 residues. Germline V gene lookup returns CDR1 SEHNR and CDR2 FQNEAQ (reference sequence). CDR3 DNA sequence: TGTGCCAGCTTTTTCCCGGCTGAAGCTTTCTTT. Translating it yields CASFFPAEAFF.

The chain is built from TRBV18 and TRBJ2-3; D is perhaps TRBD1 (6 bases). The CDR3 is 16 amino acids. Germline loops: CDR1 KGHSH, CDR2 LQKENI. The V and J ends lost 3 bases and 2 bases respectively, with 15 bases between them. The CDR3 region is CASSPGGGRATDTQYF. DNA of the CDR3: TGTGCCAGCTCACCCGGTGGGGGCAGGGCCACAGATACGCAGTATTTT.

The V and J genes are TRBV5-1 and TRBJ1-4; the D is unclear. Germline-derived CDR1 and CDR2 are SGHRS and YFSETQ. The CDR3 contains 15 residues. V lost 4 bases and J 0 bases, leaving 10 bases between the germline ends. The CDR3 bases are TGCGCCAGCAGCCCTCAGCGTGCAACTAATGAAAAACTGTTTTTT. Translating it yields CASSPQRATNEKLFF. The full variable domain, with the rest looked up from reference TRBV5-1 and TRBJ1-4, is KAGVTQTPRYLIKTRGQQVTLSCSPISGHRSVSWYQQTPGQGLQFLFEYFSETQRNKGNFPGRFSGRQFSNSRSEMNVSTLELGDSALYLCASSPQRATNEKLFFGSGTQLSVL.

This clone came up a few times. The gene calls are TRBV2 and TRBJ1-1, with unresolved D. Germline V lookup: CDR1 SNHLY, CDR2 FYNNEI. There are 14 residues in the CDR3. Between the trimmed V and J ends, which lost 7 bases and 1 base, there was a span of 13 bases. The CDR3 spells CASTLWESNTEAFF. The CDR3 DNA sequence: TGTGCCAGCACTCTGTGGGAGTCGAACACTGAAGCTTTCTTT.

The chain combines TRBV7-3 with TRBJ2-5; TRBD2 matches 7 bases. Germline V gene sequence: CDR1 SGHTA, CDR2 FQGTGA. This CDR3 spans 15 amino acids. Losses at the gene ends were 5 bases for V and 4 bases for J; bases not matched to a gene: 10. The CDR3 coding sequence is TGTGCCAGCAGCCCCCGGATGGGAGGGTTAGAGACCCAGTACTTC. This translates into CASSPRMGGLETQYF.